These 10 T cell receptor beta chains were all obtained from the same sample, sequenced in a study of T cell responses to AZD1222 COVID-19 vaccine. Sequencing used immunoSEQ multiplex PCR; TCRdb keeps in-frame clones, though not all of them. This table has fewer than 65,000 clones, 89% appearing once. The sequences come from peripheral blood, collected 28 days after the second AZD1222 dose. These receptors were collected from an adult who received the AZD1222 COVID-19 vaccine.

The gene calls are TRBV19 and TRBJ1-2; D not resolved. From germline, CDR1 is LNHDA and CDR2 SQIVND (reference sequence). V lost 5 bases and J 4 bases, leaving 11 bases between the germline ends. CDR3 length equals 13 residues. The CDR3 sequence is CASSEPPAYGYTF. DNA for the CDR3: TGTGCCAGTAGTGAGCCCCCAGCCTATGGCTACACCTTC.

This chain uses TRBV25-1 with TRBJ2-1; 7 bases are a match to TRBD2. The ends lost 4 bases at V and 4 bases at J; junction bases unmatched: 7. Germline lookup yields CDR1 MGHDK and CDR2 SYGVNS. The length of the CDR3 is 15 residues. The DNA of the CDR3 is TGTGCCAGCAGTGGGCGGGGGACGGGATACAATGAGCAGTTCTTC. Its translation: CASSGRGTGYNEQFF.

The rearrangement joins TRBV11-3 to TRBJ2-1; 7 positions match TRBD2. CDR1 is SGHNT, CDR2 YENEEA, per germline. After removal of 5 bases from V and 2 bases from J, the junction contained 3 bases not matched to a gene. This CDR3 comprises 14 residues. For the CDR3, the DNA is TGTGCCAGCAGCCACGGGGGGACCTACAATGAGCAGTTCTTC. Translating gives CASSHGGTYNEQFF.

The J gene is TRBJ1-2, the V gene TRBV4-2; D possibly corresponds to TRBD1 (6 bases). Deletions cut 2 bases from V and 8 bases from J, with 15 bases between. The CDR3 sequence is 14 residues long. The germline CDR1 and CDR2 sequences are LGHNA and YNFKEQ. CDR3 sequence reads: CASSQRGGLGGYTF. Written as DNA, the CDR3 is TGTGCCAGCAGCCAACGAGGGGGGCTGGGGGGCTACACCTTC.

This clone was counted once. The rearrangement joins TRBV25-1 to TRBJ2-1, with 12 bases that match TRBD1. The CDR3 covers 17 residues. CDR1 MGHDK and CDR2 SYGVNS come from the germline V gene. The junction had 10 bases not matched to a gene; V was cut back by 3 bases and J by 7 bases. The CDR3 protein is CASSDARGQGARNEQFF. The DNA of the CDR3 is TGTGCCAGCAGTGACGCAAGGGGACAGGGGGCTCGGAATGAGCAGTTCTTC.

This chain links TRBV18 with TRBJ1-1; D not resolved. V lost 0 bases and J 1 base, leaving 9 bases between the germline ends. Germline V gives CDR1 KGHSH, CDR2 LQKENI. The CDR3 sequence is 15 residues long. CDR3 coding DNA: TGTGCCAGCTCACCACCGTGGGCAGAGAACACTGAAGCTTTCTTT. Its translation: CASSPPWAENTEAFF.

The V gene is TRBV19, the J gene TRBJ1-5; TRBD1 aligns across 9 bases. CDR1 and CDR2 from the germline V gene are LNHDA and SQIVND (reference sequence). The CDR3 is made up of 13 amino acids. With V trimmed by 7 bases and J by 6 bases, 4 bases remained unmatched. The CDR3 here is CASIPTGGQPQHF. CDR3 sequence (DNA): TGTGCCAGTATTCCGACAGGGGGTCAGCCCCAGCATTTT.

The J gene is TRBJ1-2, the V gene TRBV19; no firm D call. Germline V gene data show CDR1 as LNHDA and CDR2 as SQIVND (reference sequence). The CDR3 runs to 15 residues. The V end lost 6 bases, the J end lost 3 bases, and 17 bases lay between the germline ends. CDR3 loop: CASRSLSVLYYGYTF. For the CDR3, the DNA is TGTGCCAGTAGGAGCCTGAGTGTCCTCTACTATGGCTACACCTTC.

This clone was observed a single time. The chain uses TRBV5-1 and TRBJ2-2; unclear D gene. CDR1 is SGHRS and CDR2 is YFSETQ in the germline V gene. The CDR3 has 13 amino acids. V lost 0 bases and J lost 4, with 4 bases in between. The CDR3 DNA reads TGCGCCAGCAGCTTGGACCTCACCGGGGAGCTGTTTTTT. This gives the protein CASSLDLTGELFF.

The chain is built from TRBV5-1 and TRBJ2-2; the D gene is possibly TRBD1 (6 bases). Germline lookup yields CDR1 SGHRS and CDR2 YFSETQ. This CDR3 has 15 amino acids. The germline V and J ends were trimmed by 3 bases and 0 bases, with 9 bases remaining between them. CDR3 in DNA: TGCGCCAGCAGCTGGGGACAAACGAACACCGGGGAGCTGTTTTTT. Residues: CASSWGQTNTGELFF.